Below are 27 T cell receptor beta chains sequenced from a single sample in a study of blood T cell repertoires in COVID-19. Sequenced by immunoSEQ multiplex PCR; TCRdb stores in-frame clones only, minus some. Of 20,000 to 30,000 clones listed, under 95% are singletons. The specimen sequenced was peripheral blood. The receptors here all came from a man aged 70 or older with active COVID-19.

The rearrangement uses TRBV5-1 and TRBJ2-7; weak D call: TRBD1 (5 bases). This CDR3 comprises 14 residues. The germline V gene has CDR1 SGHRS and CDR2 YFSETQ. V gave up 4 bases and J gave up 1 base, with 12 bases separating them. CDR3 sequence: CASSIPTVSYEQYF. The CDR3 DNA is TGCGCCAGCAGCATACCGACAGTTTCCTACGAGCAGTACTTC.

This clone showed up just once. Other DNA sequences in the same sample also yield this CDR3. The chain has TRBV18 and TRBJ2-3; a weak D match, TRBD2 (7 bases). This CDR3 has 16 amino acids. V lost 3 bases and J 1 base, leaving 14 bases between the germline ends. The germline gives CDR1 KGHSH, CDR2 LQKENI. The CDR3 sequence is CASSPPGGGRTDTQYF. For the CDR3, the DNA is TGTGCCAGCTCACCTCCAGGCGGGGGCCGCACAGATACGCAGTATTTT.

V usage is TRBV11-1 and J usage is TRBJ2-3, with 7 bases matching TRBD1. The germline V gene has CDR1 SGHAT and CDR2 FQDESV (reference sequence). V trimming: 5 bases; J trimming: 2 bases; junction bases outside the gene matches: 4. CDR3 length: 14 amino acids. DNA of the CDR3: TGTGCCAGCAGCCCGGACAGGACCACAGATACGCAGTATTTT. The encoded protein is CASSPDRTTDTQYF.

The chain couples TRBV7-2 to TRBJ1-4; 8 bases match TRBD1. This CDR3 is built from 16 residues. Germline CDR1 SGHTA, CDR2 FQGNSA. The junction had 16 bases not matched to a gene; V was cut back by 5 bases and J by 11 bases. CDR3 sequence: CASSPLGGSGGAKLFF. The CDR3 region has the DNA TGTGCCAGCAGCCCACTTGGGGGGTCAGGGGGCGCGAAACTGTTTTTT.

J is TRBJ2-1 and V is TRBV11-2; tentative D call: TRBD1 (6 bases). This CDR3 is built from 12 residues. The V gene lost 0 bases and the J gene lost 15 bases, with 12 bases spanning the gap. Germline V lookup: CDR1 SGHAT, CDR2 FQNNGV. CDR3 loop: CASSLDLRGRFF. In DNA, the CDR3 is TGTGCCAGCAGCTTAGATCTCAGGGGCCGGTTCTTC.

The V gene is TRBV2, the J gene TRBJ2-1; D call uncertain. Trimming cost V 1 base and J 5 bases, with 12 bases left between them. This CDR3 comprises 15 residues. Germline V gene lookup returns CDR1 SNHLY and CDR2 FYNNEI. CDR3 nucleotides: TGTGCCAGCAGTGAAGTTTGGCTCCTCCACAATGAGCAGTTCTTC. Amino acid sequence: CASSEVWLLHNEQFF.

V and J are TRBV7-9 and TRBJ1-1; 7 bases are shared with TRBD1. V was pared by 5 bases and J by 6 bases, with 6 bases of the junction left unmatched. The V gene's germline CDR1 is SEHNR and CDR2 FQNEAQ (reference sequence). This CDR3 is 13 amino acids long. Written as DNA, the CDR3 is TGTGCCAGCAGCCCGCGACAGGGTCCTGAAGCTTTCTTT. This translates into CASSPRQGPEAFF.

The count of this clone is one. This chain uses TRBV4-2 with TRBJ2-5; D remains unclear. Germline V gene lookup returns CDR1 LGHNA and CDR2 YNFKEQ. The CDR3 consists of 15 residues. Trimming cost V 0 bases and J 4 bases, with 12 bases left between them. In DNA, the CDR3 is TGTGCCAGCAGCCAAGATACCCGGTCCCGAGAGACCCAGTACTTC. Protein sequence: CASSQDTRSRETQYF.

This clone was recorded once. The genes are TRBV18 and TRBJ1-3, with D perhaps TRBD1 (6 bases). Trimming took 6 bases from V and 3 from J, leaving 12 bases between them. This CDR3 is built from 14 residues. Per germline, CDR1 KGHSH and CDR2 LQKENI. As DNA, the CDR3 is TGTGCCAGCTCCCGGGACACTAATGGAAACACCATATATTTT. This translates into CASSRDTNGNTIYF. Combining the CDR3 with reference TRBV18 and TRBJ1-3 gives the whole variable domain NAGVMQNPRHLVRRRGQEARLRCSPMKGHSHVYWYRQLPEEGLKFMVYLQKENIIDESGMPKERFSAEFPKEGPSILRIQQVVRGDSAAYFCASSRDTNGNTIYFGEGSWLTVV.

The gene calls are TRBV27 and TRBJ1-3; weak D call: TRBD1 (6 bases). CDR1 and CDR2 (germline): MNHEY, SMNVEV (reference sequence). Trimming took off 2 bases at V and 1 base at J, with 18 bases between the two ends. The CDR3 loop spans 18 amino acids. DNA of the CDR3: TGTGCCAGCAGTTTAAGAGGGGGACATACACGATCTGGAAACACCATATATTTT. Encoded protein: CASSLRGGHTRSGNTIYF.

This chain links TRBV6-2 or TRBV6-3 with TRBJ2-7, with D tentatively TRBD1 (6 bases). Trimming stripped 5 bases from V and 6 bases from J, with 11 bases between. From germline, CDR1 is MNHEY and CDR2 SVGEGT. The CDR3 spans 12 residues. Here the CDR3 reads CASSPTGTEQYF. The CDR3, as DNA: TGTGCCAGCAGTCCGACAGGTACCGAGCAGTACTTC.

J is TRBJ2-1 and V is TRBV28, with 14 bases that match TRBD2. With 5 bases clipped from V and 4 bases from J, the junction kept 7 bases outside the gene matches. The CDR3 totals 17 residues. Germline loops: CDR1 MDHEN, CDR2 SYDVKM. Here the CDR3 DNA reads TGTGCCAGCAGTGTCGGGACTAGCGGGAGTTTTTACAATGAGCAGTTCTTC. Its translation: CASSVGTSGSFYNEQFF.

This chain connects TRBV30 to TRBJ2-1, with D possibly matching TRBD2 (5 bases). Germline CDR1 and CDR2: GTSNPN and SVGIG (reference sequence). With 0 bases removed from V and 13 bases from J, the gap between germline ends came to 16 bases. The CDR3 is 13 amino acids. This CDR3 reads CAWSVQGLTLQFF. The CDR3 DNA reads TGTGCCTGGAGTGTACAAGGACTGACCCTTCAGTTCTTC.

The chain is built from TRBV5-1 and TRBJ2-5; 10 bases are a match to TRBD1. With 4 bases clipped from V and 2 bases from J, the junction kept 5 bases outside the gene matches. Germline lookup yields CDR1 SGHRS and CDR2 YFSETQ. The CDR3 covers 15 residues. Here the CDR3 reads CASSGWDRGQETQYF. CDR3 DNA: TGCGCCAGCAGCGGGTGGGACAGGGGACAAGAGACCCAGTACTTC.

The chain joins TRBV24-1 to TRBJ2-3; TRBD1 aligns across 7 bases. CDR1 is KGHDR, CDR2 SFDVKD, per germline. This CDR3 contains 14 residues. With 8 bases clipped from V and 1 base from J, the junction kept 5 bases outside the gene matches. The CDR3: CATKGALGTDTQYF. The DNA for the CDR3 is TGTGCCACCAAGGGGGCGCTGGGCACAGATACGCAGTATTTT.

V gene TRBV29-1 combines with J gene TRBJ2-7; D may be TRBD2 (6 bases). Per germline, CDR1 SQVTM and CDR2 ANQGSEA. This CDR3 contains 12 residues. With 5 bases removed from V and 3 bases from J, the gap between germline ends came to 11 bases. The CDR3 reads CSVRDSNYEQYF. The CDR3 DNA follows: TGCAGCGTTAGGGACTCTAACTACGAGCAGTACTTC.

Only a few counts were recorded for this clone. The chain links TRBV5-1 to TRBJ2-2; D is unresolved. This CDR3 is 14 amino acids long. V was trimmed by 7 bases and J by 3 bases, leaving 13 bases between them. CDR1 and CDR2 from the germline V gene are SGHRS and YFSETQ. The CDR3 bases are TGCGCCAGCCGCCCCGGGTCCTACACCGGGGAGCTGTTTTTT. It is translated as CASRPGSYTGELFF.

This chain joins TRBV6-6 and TRBJ1-6, with 7 bases fitting TRBD1. V shed 4 bases and J 9 bases; nucleotides not matched to a gene: 12. The CDR3 sequence is 16 residues long. Germline V CDR1 and CDR2: MNHNY, SVGAGI (reference sequence). This CDR3 is CASSSETGRFGSPLHF. The CDR3 DNA reads as TGTGCCAGCAGTTCGGAGACAGGGAGGTTTGGTTCACCCCTCCACTTT.

The rearrangement joins TRBV27 to TRBJ2-3; 8 bases line up with TRBD1. CDR3 size: 16 residues. Germline lookup yields CDR1 MNHEY and CDR2 SMNVEV (reference sequence). Trimming cost V 7 bases and J 6 bases; bases outside gene matches: 15. CDR3 nucleotides: TGTGCCAGCACAGTTTACGGACAGGGCGGTAGGGATACGCAGTATTTT. Amino acids: CASTVYGQGGRDTQYF.

The rearrangement uses TRBV6-5 and TRBJ1-5; TRBD1 matches 7 bases. J gave up 7 bases and V 2 bases, and 5 bases lay outside the gene matches. Germline CDR1 MNHEY, CDR2 SVGAGI. CDR3 size: 14 residues. The CDR3 DNA sequence: TGTGCCAGCAGTTACGACAGGGTAAGGCAGCCCCAGCATTTT. It translates to CASSYDRVRQPQHF.

Concerning this clone itself: Relative to the germline gene, one junction end is altered; a read error may explain this. This chain connects TRBV19 to TRBJ1-1; a weak D match, TRBD1 (5 bases). Germline CDR1 LNHDA, CDR2 SQIVND (reference sequence). This CDR3 is 12 amino acids long. CDR3 sequence reads: CASSIGDRYPNF. CDR3 nucleotide sequence: TGTGCCAGTAGTATTGGAGACAGATACCCGAATTTT.

The J gene is TRBJ2-2, the V gene TRBV5-1; possible D gene TRBD1, 6 bases. The length of the CDR3 is 14 residues. V gave up 6 bases and J gave up 4 bases, with 13 bases separating them. The V gene's germline CDR1 is SGHRS and CDR2 YFSETQ. The CDR3 nucleotides read TGCGCCAGCACTAAGGGGGTGAGCACCGGGGAGCTGTTTTTT. It translates to CASTKGVSTGELFF. The entire variable domain, with the rest obtained from reference TRBV5-1 and TRBJ2-2, is as follows: KAGVTQTPRYLIKTRGQQVTLSCSPISGHRSVSWYQQTPGQGLQFLFEYFSETQRNKGNFPGRFSGRQFSNSRSEMNVSTLELGDSALYLCASTKGVSTGELFFGEGSRLTVL.

This clone was picked up one time. The rearrangement joins TRBV5-6 to TRBJ1-1; a weak D match, TRBD1 (5 bases). The CDR3 spans 13 residues. Germline V gene data show CDR1 as SGHDT and CDR2 as YYEEEE. V lost 2 bases and J 10 bases, leaving 15 bases between the germline ends. In nucleotides, the CDR3 is TGTGCCAGCAGCTTCCTGAAGACAGAAAGAGCTTTCTTT. Amino acid sequence: CASSFLKTERAFF.

This chain uses TRBV2 with TRBJ2-7; 7 bases line up with TRBD1. The CDR3 has 15 residues. V trimming: 7 bases; J trimming: 2 bases; junction bases outside the gene matches: 11. CDR1 is SNHLY, CDR2 FYNNEI, per germline. The CDR3 nucleotides are TGTGCCAGCACCAGGAGGACAGGCGTGGCCTACGAGCAGTACTTC. Its translation is CASTRRTGVAYEQYF.

The rearrangement uses TRBV11-2 and TRBJ2-3; D uncertain. Per germline, CDR1 SGHAT and CDR2 FQNNGV. V dropped 3 bases and J dropped 4 bases, with 11 bases sitting between them. The CDR3 covers 14 residues. CDR3 loop: CASSFYGGADTQYF. CDR3 nucleotides: TGTGCCAGCAGCTTCTACGGTGGTGCAGATACGCAGTATTTT.

V and J are TRBV28 and TRBJ2-7, with D uncertain. Germline V gene lookup returns CDR1 MDHEN and CDR2 SYDVKM. CDR3 length: 13 residues. Trimming removed 11 bases at V and 2 bases at J, with 16 bases between. The CDR3 spells CAAVQSNTYEQYF. Here the CDR3 DNA reads TGTGCCGCCGTTCAGTCAAATACCTACGAGCAGTACTTC.

The chain is built from TRBV30 and TRBJ2-3, with TRBD1 identical over 10 bases. V lost 0 bases and J lost 5; bases outside the gene matches: 5. CDR1 is GTSNPN and CDR2 is SVGIG in the germline V gene (reference sequence). CDR3 length equals 15 residues. DNA for the CDR3: TGTGCCTGGAGTGTAGGGGACAGGGGTGGAGATACGCAGTATTTT. It yields the protein CAWSVGDRGGDTQYF.